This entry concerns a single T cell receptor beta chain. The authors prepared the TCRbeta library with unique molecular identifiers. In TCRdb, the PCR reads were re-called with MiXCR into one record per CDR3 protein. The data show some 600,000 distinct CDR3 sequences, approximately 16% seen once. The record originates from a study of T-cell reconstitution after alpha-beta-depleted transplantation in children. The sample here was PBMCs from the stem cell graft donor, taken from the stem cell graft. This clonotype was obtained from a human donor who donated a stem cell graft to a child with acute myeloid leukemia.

The CDR3 loop reads CSVAGWTGRDEQFF. In nucleotides, the CDR3 is TGCAGCGTTGCGGGGTGGACAGGGCGGGATGAGCAGTTCTTC. This chain joins TRBV29-1 and TRBJ2-1; 8 nucleotides agree with TRBD1. The germline gives CDR1 SQVTM, CDR2 ANQGSEA. The CDR3 has 14 residues. V shed 4 bases and J 8 bases; nucleotides not matched to a gene: 10.